This T cell receptor beta chain was identified in a study of CD8 T cells in ankylosing spondylitis. The study's findings and limits: Seven to nine highly homologous variants formed a TCR beta motif that appeared characteristic of ankylosing spondylitis blood. Prior literature has documented some motif variants in synovial fluid and blood from reactive arthritis.

This clonotype was seen repeatedly, ten times or more. Its antigen is undetermined. V was shortened by 5 bases and J by 0 bases, with 7 bases between the two germline ends. The CDR3 is 13 residues long. A single record per CDR3 protein comes from TCRdb applying MiXCR to the 5' RACE reads. The table lists hundreds of thousands of distinct CDR3 sequences, around 18% of them singletons. This chain joins TRBV12-3 or TRBV12-4 and TRBJ1-1; D gene unclear. The origin of this receptor is a male donor with ankylosing spondylitis or in good health (not recorded which). The sequencing sample was made of blood, either unsorted or a sorted T cell fraction (not recorded which). CDR3 region: CASSQTMNTEAFF. Written as DNA, the CDR3 is TGTGCCAGCAGTCAGACCATGAACACTGAAGCTTTCTTT.